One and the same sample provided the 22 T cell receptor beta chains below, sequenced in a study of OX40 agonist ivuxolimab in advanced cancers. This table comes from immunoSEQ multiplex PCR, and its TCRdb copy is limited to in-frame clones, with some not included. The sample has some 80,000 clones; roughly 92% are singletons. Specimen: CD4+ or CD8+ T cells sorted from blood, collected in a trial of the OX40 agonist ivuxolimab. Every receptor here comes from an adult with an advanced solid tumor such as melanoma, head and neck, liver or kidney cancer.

As DNA, the CDR3 is TGTGCCAGCAGCGGAGGACGGTATCAGCCCCAGCATTTT. As protein: CASSGGRYQPQHF. J is TRBJ1-5 and V is TRBV5-6; D call uncertain. The germline CDR1 and CDR2 sequences are SGHDT and YYEEEE. V lost 4 bases and J lost 5, with 10 bases in between. The CDR3 is 13 residues long.

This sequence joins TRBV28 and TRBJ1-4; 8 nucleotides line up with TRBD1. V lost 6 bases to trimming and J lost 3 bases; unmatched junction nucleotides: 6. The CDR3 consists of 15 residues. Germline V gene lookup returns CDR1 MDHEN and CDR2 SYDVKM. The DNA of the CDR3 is TGTGCCAGCAGGGACAGGGCTCTTGCTAATGAAAAACTGTTTTTT. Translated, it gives CASRDRALANEKLFF.

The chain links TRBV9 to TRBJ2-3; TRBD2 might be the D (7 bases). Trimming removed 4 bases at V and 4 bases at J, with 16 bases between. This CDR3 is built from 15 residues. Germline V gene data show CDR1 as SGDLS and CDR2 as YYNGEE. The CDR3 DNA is TGTGCCAGCAGCCCCCGACTAGCAGGGGCAGATACGCAGTATTTT. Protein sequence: CASSPRLAGADTQYF.

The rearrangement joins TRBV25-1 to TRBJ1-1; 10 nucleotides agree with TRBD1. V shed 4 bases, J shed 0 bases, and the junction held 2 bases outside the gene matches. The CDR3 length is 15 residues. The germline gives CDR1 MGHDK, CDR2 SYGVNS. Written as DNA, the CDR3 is TGTGCCAGCAGTGGACAGGGGGCTTTGAACACTGAAGCTTTCTTT. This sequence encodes CASSGQGALNTEAFF.

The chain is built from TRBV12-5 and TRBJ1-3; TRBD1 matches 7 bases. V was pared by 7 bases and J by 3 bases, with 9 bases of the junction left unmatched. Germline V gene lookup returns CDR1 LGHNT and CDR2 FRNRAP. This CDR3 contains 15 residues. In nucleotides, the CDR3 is TGTGCTAGTGACCCTGAGGACAGGTGTGGAAACACCATATATTTT. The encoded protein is CASDPEDRCGNTIYF.

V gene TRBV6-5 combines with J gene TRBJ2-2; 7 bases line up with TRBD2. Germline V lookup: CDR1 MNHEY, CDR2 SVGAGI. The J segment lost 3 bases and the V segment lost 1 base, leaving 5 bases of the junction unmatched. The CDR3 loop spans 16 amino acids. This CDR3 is CASSYWGGSDTGELFF. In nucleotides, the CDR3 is TGTGCCAGCAGTTACTGGGGCGGGAGCGACACCGGGGAGCTGTTTTTT.

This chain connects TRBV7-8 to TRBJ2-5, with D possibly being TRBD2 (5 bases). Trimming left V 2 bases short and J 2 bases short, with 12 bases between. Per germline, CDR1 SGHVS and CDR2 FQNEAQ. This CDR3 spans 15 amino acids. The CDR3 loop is CASSLRTGKQETQYF. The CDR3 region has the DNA TGTGCCAGCAGCTTAAGGACCGGGAAACAAGAGACCCAGTACTTC.

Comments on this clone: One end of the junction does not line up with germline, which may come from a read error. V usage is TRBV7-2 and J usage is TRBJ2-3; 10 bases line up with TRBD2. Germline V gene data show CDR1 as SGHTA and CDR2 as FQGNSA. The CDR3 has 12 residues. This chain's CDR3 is CASSLAGVAQYF. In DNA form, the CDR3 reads TGTGCCAGCAGCCTAGCGGGAGTTGCGCAGTATTTT.

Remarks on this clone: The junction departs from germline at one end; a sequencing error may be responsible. CDR3 in DNA: TGTGCCAGCAGACAACTAGCAGACACGCAGTATTTT. It is translated as CASRQLADTQYF. This sequence joins TRBV7-2 and TRBJ2-3; D is perhaps TRBD2 (6 bases). CDR3 length equals 12 residues. Germline V lookup: CDR1 SGHTA, CDR2 FQGNSA.

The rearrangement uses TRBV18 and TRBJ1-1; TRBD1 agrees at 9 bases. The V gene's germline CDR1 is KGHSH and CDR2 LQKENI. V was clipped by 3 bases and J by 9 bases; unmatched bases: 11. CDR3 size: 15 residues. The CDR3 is CASSPVPGQGPKAFF. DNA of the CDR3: TGTGCCAGCTCACCGGTGCCCGGACAGGGGCCGAAAGCTTTCTTT.

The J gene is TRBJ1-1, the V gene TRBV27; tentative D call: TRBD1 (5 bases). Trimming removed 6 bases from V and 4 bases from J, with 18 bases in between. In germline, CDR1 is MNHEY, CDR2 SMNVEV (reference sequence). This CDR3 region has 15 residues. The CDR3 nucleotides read TGTGCCAGCAGCAGTTACCAGGGCACGGGCACTGAAGCTTTCTTT. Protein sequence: CASSSYQGTGTEAFF.

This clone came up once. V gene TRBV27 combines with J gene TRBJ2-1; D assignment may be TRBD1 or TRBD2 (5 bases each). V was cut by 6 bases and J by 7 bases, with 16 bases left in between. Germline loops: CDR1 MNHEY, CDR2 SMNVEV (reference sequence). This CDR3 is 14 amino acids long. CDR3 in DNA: TGTGCCAGCAGGGGGCCCGGGACCTCGAATGAGCAGTTCTTC. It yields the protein CASRGPGTSNEQFF.

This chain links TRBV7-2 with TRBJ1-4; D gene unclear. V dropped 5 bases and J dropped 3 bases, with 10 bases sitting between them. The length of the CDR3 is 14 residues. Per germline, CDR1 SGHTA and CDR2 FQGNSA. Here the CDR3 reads CASSVQSSNEKLFF. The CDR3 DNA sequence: TGTGCCAGCAGCGTACAGAGCTCTAATGAAAAACTGTTTTTT.

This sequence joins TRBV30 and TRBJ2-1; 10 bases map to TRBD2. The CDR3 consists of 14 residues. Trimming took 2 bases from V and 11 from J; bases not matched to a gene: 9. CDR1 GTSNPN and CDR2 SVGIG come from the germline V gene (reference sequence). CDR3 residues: CAWSLASGSRQQFF. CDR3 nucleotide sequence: TGTGCCTGGAGTCTGGCTAGCGGGAGTCGTCAGCAGTTCTTC.

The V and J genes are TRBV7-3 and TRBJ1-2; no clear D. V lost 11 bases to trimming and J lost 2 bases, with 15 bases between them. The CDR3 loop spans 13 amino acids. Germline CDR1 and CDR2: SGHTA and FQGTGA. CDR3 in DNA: TGTGCCGGGCCTCGGACCTTGAACTATGGCTACACCTTC. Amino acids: CAGPRTLNYGYTF.

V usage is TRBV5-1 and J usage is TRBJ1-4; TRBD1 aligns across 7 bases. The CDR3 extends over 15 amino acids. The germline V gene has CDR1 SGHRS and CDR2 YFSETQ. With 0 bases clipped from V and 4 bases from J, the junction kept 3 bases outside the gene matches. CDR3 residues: CASSLEGAGNEKLFF. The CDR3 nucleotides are TGCGCCAGCAGCTTGGAGGGGGCGGGTAATGAAAAACTGTTTTTT.

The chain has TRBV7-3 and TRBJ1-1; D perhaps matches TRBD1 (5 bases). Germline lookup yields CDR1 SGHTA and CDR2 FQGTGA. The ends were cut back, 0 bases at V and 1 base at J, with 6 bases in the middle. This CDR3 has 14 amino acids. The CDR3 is CASSLTGGNTEAFF. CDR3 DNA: TGTGCCAGCAGCTTAACGGGGGGGAACACTGAAGCTTTCTTT.

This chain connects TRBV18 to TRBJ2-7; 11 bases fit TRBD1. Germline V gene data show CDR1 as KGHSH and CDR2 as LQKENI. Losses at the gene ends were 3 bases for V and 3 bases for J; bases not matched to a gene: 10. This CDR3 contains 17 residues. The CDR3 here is CASSPRSPGQGVYEQYF. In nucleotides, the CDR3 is TGTGCCAGCTCACCTCGAAGTCCGGGACAGGGGGTCTACGAGCAGTACTTC.

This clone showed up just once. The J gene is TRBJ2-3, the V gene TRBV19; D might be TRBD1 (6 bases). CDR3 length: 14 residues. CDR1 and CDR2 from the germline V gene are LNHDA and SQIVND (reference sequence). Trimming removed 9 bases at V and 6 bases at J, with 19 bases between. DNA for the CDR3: TGTGCCAGCCGGGACAAGGGCGTCATGGATACGCAGTATTTT. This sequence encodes CASRDKGVMDTQYF.

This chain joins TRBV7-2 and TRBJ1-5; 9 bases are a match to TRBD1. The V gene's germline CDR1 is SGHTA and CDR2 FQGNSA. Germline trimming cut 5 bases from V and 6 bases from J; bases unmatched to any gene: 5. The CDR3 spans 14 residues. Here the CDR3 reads CASSANRGPQPQHF. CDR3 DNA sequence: TGTGCCAGCAGCGCAAACAGGGGGCCTCAGCCCCAGCATTTT.

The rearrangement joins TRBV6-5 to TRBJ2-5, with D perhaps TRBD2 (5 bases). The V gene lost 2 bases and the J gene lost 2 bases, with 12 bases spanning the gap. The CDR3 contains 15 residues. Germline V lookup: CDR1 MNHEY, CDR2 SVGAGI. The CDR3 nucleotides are TGTGCCAGCAGTTACCCCGAGGACTTTCAAGAGACCCAGTACTTC. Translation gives CASSYPEDFQETQYF.

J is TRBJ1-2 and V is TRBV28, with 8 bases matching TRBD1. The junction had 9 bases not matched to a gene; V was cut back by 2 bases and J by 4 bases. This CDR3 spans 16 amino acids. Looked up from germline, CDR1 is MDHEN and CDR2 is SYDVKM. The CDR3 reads CASSLLGTGITYGYTF. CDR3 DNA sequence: TGTGCCAGCAGTTTACTTGGGACAGGTATTACCTATGGCTACACCTTC.